A single sample gave rise to the 10 T cell receptor beta chains below, sequenced in a study of blood T cell repertoires in COVID-19. TCRdb's copy holds only in-frame clones and misses some; the assay was immunoSEQ multiplex PCR. The table includes about 70,000 clones, around 90% detected once. Sequencing was carried out using peripheral blood. The receptors here all came from a woman in her late teens or twenties with acute or convalescent COVID-19.

The sample holds one count of this clone. The rearrangement links TRBV30 to TRBJ1-1; a possible D gene is TRBD1 (5 bases). With 0 bases removed from V and 3 bases from J, the gap between germline ends came to 11 bases. The CDR3 is 14 residues long. CDR1 and CDR2 from the germline V gene are GTSNPN and SVGIG (reference sequence). The CDR3 nucleotides read TGTGCCTGGAGTGTATGGGGCTCGGACACTGAAGCTTTCTTT. Translated: CAWSVWGSDTEAFF.

J is TRBJ1-1 and V is TRBV7-9; D not resolved. V was shortened by 2 bases and J by 3 bases, with 7 bases between the two germline ends. Germline V gene data show CDR1 as SEHNR and CDR2 as FQNEAQ (reference sequence). The CDR3 sequence is 13 residues long. The CDR3 sequence is CASSLQRDTEAFF. The CDR3 DNA reads TGTGCCAGCAGCTTACAACGCGACACTGAAGCTTTCTTT.

The chain has TRBV14 and TRBJ2-5; 8 bases line up with TRBD2. The CDR3 sequence is 15 residues long. Germline V gene sequence: CDR1 SGHDN, CDR2 FVKESK. The V gene end was trimmed by 0 bases and the J gene end by 1 base; junction bases not matched to a gene: 1. The CDR3 reads CASSQDSGAQETQYF. For the CDR3, the DNA is TGTGCCAGCAGCCAAGATAGCGGGGCCCAAGAGACCCAGTACTTC.

The V gene is TRBV30, the J gene TRBJ1-1, with 7 bases identical to TRBD1. There are 11 residues in the CDR3. From germline, CDR1 is GTSNPN and CDR2 SVGIG (reference sequence). V gave up 5 bases and J gave up 6 bases; unmatched junction bases: 3. In nucleotides, the CDR3 is TGTGCCTGGTCGACAGGGTCTGAAGCTTTCTTT. It encodes CAWSTGSEAFF.

The gene calls are TRBV3-1 (or the pseudogene TRBV3-2) and TRBJ1-6; maybe TRBD1 (6 bases). The CDR3 contains 13 residues. The V end was cut by 6 bases, the J end by 14 bases, with 17 bases between. The germline V gene has CDR1 LGHDT and CDR2 YNNKEL (reference sequence). CDR3 sequence reads: CASRHTQGKALHF. In DNA form, the CDR3 reads TGTGCCAGCAGACATACGCAGGGGAAGGCCCTCCACTTT.

The chain couples TRBV6-4 to TRBJ2-3, with 8 bases aligning to TRBD1. V gave up 4 bases and J gave up 3 bases; unmatched junction bases: 6. The CDR3 sequence is 15 residues long. Germline CDR1 MRHNA, CDR2 SNTAGT. CDR3 nucleotides: TGTGCCAGCAGTGGCGCAGGGGGCGCGACAGATACGCAGTATTTT. Its protein is CASSGAGGATDTQYF.

V usage is TRBV2 and J usage is TRBJ2-7; 7 nucleotides line up with TRBD2. There are 14 residues in the CDR3. Trimming at V came to 3 bases and at J to 6 bases, leaving 8 bases not matched to a gene. Per germline, CDR1 SNHLY and CDR2 FYNNEI. The CDR3 loop reads CASSEPSGLSEQYF. The CDR3 DNA is TGTGCCAGCAGTGAGCCTAGCGGACTCTCCGAGCAGTACTTC.

This clone was seen only a few times. The V gene is TRBV28, the J gene TRBJ1-2; the D is unclear. CDR3 size: 14 residues. Trimming took 2 bases from V and 1 from J, leaving 8 bases between them. Germline-derived CDR1 and CDR2 are MDHEN and SYDVKM. CDR3 in amino acids: CASSLPQDNYGYTF. CDR3 in DNA: TGTGCCAGCAGTTTACCGCAGGATAACTATGGCTACACCTTC.

The V gene is TRBV11-2, the J gene TRBJ2-3; D gene unclear. Trimming removed 8 bases from V and 1 base from J, with 13 bases in between. Germline loops: CDR1 SGHAT, CDR2 FQNNGV. The CDR3 runs to 14 residues. This chain's CDR3 is CASGMLGGTDTQYF. CDR3 nucleotides: TGTGCCAGCGGAATGTTGGGCGGCACAGATACGCAGTATTTT.

This chain joins TRBV27 and TRBJ1-6; the match to TRBD1 covers 11 bases. Germline assignment: CDR1 MNHEY and CDR2 SMNVEV (reference sequence). Trimming removed 4 bases from V and 5 bases from J; junction bases left unmatched: 4. This CDR3 spans 16 amino acids. In DNA form, the CDR3 reads TGTGCCAGCAGTTCGGACAGGGGGCGGAATAATTCACCCCTCCACTTT. Translating it yields CASSSDRGRNNSPLHF.